The clone carrying this T cell receptor (beta chain) occurred a few times. What it binds is not known. cDNA carried unique molecular identifiers, and a universal primer site was added by template switching. From the 5' RACE reads, TCRdb called clonotypes with MiXCR, one entry per CDR3 protein. The sample holds about 200,000 distinct CDR3 sequences, roughly a tenth seen once. These data are taken from a study of identical twins. Points from the study as a whole: Shared out-of-frame alpha sequences (those common to twins) showed excess low generation probability. Models underpredicted monozygotic twin sharing of out-of-frame TCR alpha. Cord blood's abundant beta clonotypes had fewer insertions, unlike memory repertoires.

Germline lookup yields CDR1 DFQATT and CDR2 SNEGSKA (reference sequence). This CDR3 is built from 12 residues. V was clipped by 3 bases and J by 9 bases; unmatched bases: 5. This sequence originates from a woman aged 18-30 years in good health. Sequencing used memory (CD45RO+) T cells sorted from blood. The chain carries TRBV20-1 and TRBJ2-1; the match to TRBD1 covers 7 bases. The CDR3 loop is CSARVTGVEQFF. The CDR3 coding sequence is TGCAGTGCTAGGGTCACAGGGGTTGAGCAGTTCTTC.